This T cell receptor beta chain was recorded in a study of T-cell memory formation after mild COVID-19 (dated by TCRdb to 2020 to 2023). Describing the broader study: TCR sequence clusters from the two donors were largely donor specific. T-cell clones expanding and contracting after mild COVID-19 in a couple of donors were tracked by longitudinal TCRalpha and TCRbeta repertoire sequencing. Two young, previously healthy adult volunteers, one female and one male, were included in the cohort. The paper as a whole reports these results and caveats: The second-wave clones that peaked on day 37 were not confirmed to be SARS-CoV-2 specific. Balanced CD4/CD8 phenotypes were observed for clones contracting from day 15 to 85, whereas a bias towards CD4+ was observed for a second wave of clones expanding from day 15 to 37. Contracting CD4+ clones turned up mainly in the CM and EM memory subsets, whereas EMRA was where CD8+ clones were enriched. The study covered only a couple of mild cases, and larger cohorts including severe cases with pre-infection samples were considered necessary. Some responding clones were detected in pre-infection memory, suggesting pre-existing cross-reactive memory T cells joined the SARS-CoV-2 response.

Ficoll-Paque density gradient centrifugation was used to isolate PBMCs. The run used an Illumina NovaSeq 6000. TCRalpha and TCRbeta cDNA libraries were built by 5'RACE with constant-segment primers, adding sample barcodes and unique molecular identifiers. Trizol reagent was used to extract RNA from every sample. The libraries were amplified in two PCR steps, and the second step added a second sample barcode and Illumina TruSeq adapters. The libraries were sequenced on an Illumina NovaSeq using 2 x 150 bp paired-end reads. Under the source paper's analysis protocol: Reads were demultiplexed and collapsed into UMI-guided consensus sequences with migec v1.2.7. Using mixcr v2.1.11, UMI consensuses were aligned to TRA and TRB V and J templates and then assembled into clonotypes. A clonotype was counted as expanded or contracted only if both edgeR and NoisET called the change significant, with noise models trained on biological replicates. For edgeR calls, the cutoffs were a false discovery rate-adjusted p below 0.01 and a log2 fold-change threshold of 1. PCA with hierarchical clustering of max-normalized trajectories of the 1000 most abundant clonotypes was used as exploratory dynamics analysis. Separately sequenced CD4+ and CD8+ repertoires were used to assign a CD4 or CD8 phenotype to each responding clone. TCRdb itself trimmed the public reads at Q25 with fastp, ran MiXCR and retained productive beta chains. Each CDR3 protein gets just one entry, which takes the most common genes and DNA from the rows behind it. The V and J calls were determined by TCRdb, not by the authors. Within this sample are about 270,000 distinct CDR3 sequences, with around 15% of them counted one time only. The ten largest clones take up roughly 24% of the sample.

CDR1 and CDR2, per the germline V gene, are SGHDT and YYEEEE. V gives up 5 bases and J gives up 4 bases, and the segment between their germline ends measures 12 bases. From its cysteine to its phenylalanine, the CDR3 spans 13 amino acids. Just the 39-base CDR3 DNA is kept, in frame starting at base 1. Points on this clonotype: The antigen it binds to is not known. Nothing much larger sits one base from this clone, and base qualities are not available.

This receptor chain uses TRBV5-6 and TRBJ2-5; TRBD2 is perhaps the D gene, given 6 matching bases. The sequence came from a man younger than 35 who had mild COVID-19 (a few samples of this study predate the infection). The sample titles of this study are shuffled in the database, so cell type and time point are left out; the donor was told from shared clones. Sequencing was done on a sample of PBMCs or a T cell subset sorted from them (not recorded which). The CDR3 protein sequence reads: CASSLGLPETQYF. The nucleotides are TGTGCCAGCAGTTTAGGACTACCAGAGACCCAGTACTTC.